This note documents a single T cell receptor beta chain sequence. This record belongs to a study of T cells in Graves' hyperthyroidism and ophthalmopathy. Participants, patients aged 18 to 65, had newly diagnosed hyperthyroidism with a duration under 2 months. Using 10 ml of fresh peripheral blood, PBMCs were prepared. The CDR3 extends over 18 amino acids. Per germline, CDR1 MNHEY and CDR2 SVGAGI. Trimming left V 0 bases short and J 0 bases short, with 12 bases between. TCR beta CDR3 regions were amplified from RNA. The primer set for the first-round RT-PCR of the TCR CDR3 was HTBI. TCRdb ran MiXCR on the multiplex PCR reads and lists one entry per CDR3 protein. The sample lists a few hundred thousand distinct CDR3 sequences; 15% to 17% were seen once.

The genes are TRBV6-5 and TRBJ1-6; no reliable D call. The source material was blood. The receptor comes from a woman between 25 and 40 years old with Graves' hyperthyroidism. The CDR3 here is CASSYSRTESSYNSPLHF. CDR3 in DNA: TGTGCCAGCAGTTACTCGAGGACGGAGAGCTCCTATAATTCACCCCTCCACTTT.